Sequencing of this TCR beta chain was carried out in a study of low-dose radiotherapy and immunotherapy resistance in tumors. Study at large: Cohort 2, a group dosed every two weeks at 1 Gy per fraction, received 13 Gy in total over 26 weeks. It was every two weeks, one day before radiation and immunotherapy, that intravenous cyclophosphamide 200 mg/m2 was given.

TRAV- and TRBV-specific primers primed first-strand cDNA, covering alpha and beta chains. TCR amplification ran 20 PCR cycles using constant-region and V-primer adapter primers. The mRNA that was isolated underwent amplification by in vitro transcription. TCRdb fed the reads into MiXCR, producing one record per CDR3 protein. The table has some 88,000 distinct CDR3 sequences, more than 7.5% seen once; the top ten hold 1%. This CDR3 comprises 15 residues. After removal of 2 bases from V and 8 bases from J, the junction contained 12 bases not matched to a gene. In germline, CDR1 is GTSNPN, CDR2 SVGIG (reference sequence). As to time point: before trial treatment. Donors were given nivolumab, ipilimumab, aspirin, low-dose cyclophosphamide and low-dose radiotherapy.

This chain links TRBV30 with TRBJ2-4; TRBD2 matches at 7 bases. The clonotype originates from a male donor with prostate cancer. This specimen was PBMCs, taken before treatment. CDR3 sequence: CAWSRSGKNGDIQYF. The CDR3 DNA reads as TGTGCCTGGAGTAGGAGCGGGAAGAACGGGGACATTCAGTACTTC.